This passage covers 31 T cell receptor beta chains from one sample sequenced in a study of T-cell memory formation after mild COVID-19. TCRdb analysed the 5' RACE reads with MiXCR anew, one entry per CDR3 protein. The data contain around 150,000 distinct CDR3 sequences, about 14% of them singletons. Sequenced sample: PBMCs or a T cell subset sorted from them (not recorded which). All receptors come from an adult woman who had mild COVID-19 (a few samples of this study predate the infection). Cell type and time point are not known.

This chain links TRBV10-3 with TRBJ2-7; TRBD1 might be the D (5 bases). Germline V lookup: CDR1 ENHRY, CDR2 SYGVKD. Trimming stripped 1 base from V and 1 base from J, with 8 bases between. This CDR3 has 14 residues. The CDR3 sequence is CAISELTASYEQYF. CDR3 nucleotide sequence: TGTGCCATCAGTGAGTTGACAGCTTCCTACGAGCAGTACTTC.

The rearrangement links TRBV20-1 to TRBJ1-1; a weak D match, TRBD1 (6 bases). The CDR3 is 15 amino acids. Germline V lookup: CDR1 DFQATT, CDR2 SNEGSKA (reference sequence). Trimming removed 3 bases at V and 0 bases at J, with 14 bases between. CDR3 sequence (DNA): TGCAGTGCTAGCAGGGGCCCAATACTGAACACTGAAGCTTTCTTT. Translated, it gives CSASRGPILNTEAFF.

This clonotype was seen more than once but under ten times. The chain links TRBV4-2 to TRBJ1-5, with D possibly matching TRBD1 (5 bases). This CDR3 has 14 residues. V shed 0 bases and J shed 7 bases, with 10 bases lying between them. CDR1 is LGHNA, CDR2 YNFKEQ, per germline. The CDR3 region is CASSQEPGLQPQHF. The CDR3 bases are TGTGCCAGCAGCCAAGAACCAGGGTTGCAGCCCCAGCATTTT.

V gene TRBV25-1 combines with J gene TRBJ2-7; tentative D call: TRBD2 (5 bases). Germline V gene sequence: CDR1 MGHDK, CDR2 SYGVNS. There are 16 residues in the CDR3. The V gene lost 1 base and the J gene lost 2 bases, with 15 bases spanning the gap. CDR3 sequence (DNA): TGTGCCAGCAGTGAATTGAGAGGGAGCGTGGCCTACGAGCAGTACTTC. Translating gives CASSELRGSVAYEQYF.

This chain uses TRBV3-1 with TRBJ2-2; 10 bases align to TRBD2. V gave up 0 bases and J gave up 2 bases; unmatched junction bases: 6. This CDR3 has 18 residues. CDR1 and CDR2 (germline): LGHDT, YNNKEL (reference sequence). The CDR3 DNA reads TGTGCCAGCAGCCAAGATAGGGCTAGCGGGGGCAACACCGGGGAGCTGTTTTTT. Its protein product is CASSQDRASGGNTGELFF.

The CDR3 loop is CASSLDMRGATDTQYF. DNA of the CDR3: TGCGCCAGCAGCTTGGATATGCGGGGGGCGACAGATACGCAGTATTTT. The chain has TRBV5-1 and TRBJ2-3; TRBD2 agrees at 8 bases. There are 16 residues in the CDR3. Looked up from germline, CDR1 is SGHRS and CDR2 is YFSETQ. With 0 bases clipped from V and 3 bases from J, the junction kept 6 bases outside the gene matches. Complete variable domain (other parts from reference TRBV5-1 and TRBJ2-3): KAGVTQTPRYLIKTRGQQVTLSCSPISGHRSVSWYQQTPGQGLQFLFEYFSETQRNKGNFPGRFSGRQFSNSRSEMNVSTLELGDSALYLCASSLDMRGATDTQYFGPGTRLTVL.

This clonotype showed up just a few times. The chain couples TRBV9 to TRBJ2-1; weak D call: TRBD2 (6 bases). Germline V gene data show CDR1 as SGDLS and CDR2 as YYNGEE. Trimming took off 0 bases at V and 9 bases at J, with 10 bases between the two ends. CDR3 size: 13 residues. CDR3 DNA: TGTGCCAGCAGCGTAGCTAGCGTGGGTGAGCAGTTCTTC. This gives the protein CASSVASVGEQFF.

The chain is built from TRBV7-6 and TRBJ2-5; TRBD2 aligns across 11 bases. Unmatched junction bases numbered 10, after V lost 1 base and J lost 3 bases. This CDR3 comprises 18 residues. The germline gives CDR1 SGHVS, CDR2 FNYEAQ. The CDR3 spells CASSLGGLAGGFEETQYF. The CDR3 region has the DNA TGTGCCAGCAGCTTAGGAGGTCTAGCGGGAGGATTTGAAGAGACCCAGTACTTC.

V and J are TRBV3-1 and TRBJ2-6; D unclear. The germline V gene encodes CDR1 LGHDT and CDR2 YNNKEL (reference sequence). The CDR3 contains 14 residues. V lost 1 base to trimming and J lost 6 bases, with 7 bases between them. The CDR3 here is CASSQGAVANVLTF. In DNA, the CDR3 is TGTGCCAGCAGCCAAGGAGCTGTGGCCAACGTCCTGACTTTC.

In its sample, this clonotype was seen many times. The chain joins TRBV28 to TRBJ2-3; D not certain. Germline CDR1 reads MDHEN; CDR2 reads SYDVKM. The V end lost 3 bases, the J end lost 1 base, and 2 bases lay between the germline ends. This CDR3 has 12 amino acids. CDR3 sequence (DNA): TGTGCCAGCAGTTTGCGCACAGATACGCAGTATTTT. Amino acid sequence: CASSLRTDTQYF.

The gene calls are TRBV5-4 and TRBJ2-5, with 8 bases aligning to TRBD1. V trimming: 0 bases; J trimming: 6 bases; junction bases outside the gene matches: 7. This CDR3 spans 15 amino acids. Germline values: CDR1 SGHNT, CDR2 YYREEE (reference sequence). The CDR3 coding sequence is TGTGCCAGCAGCTTGGCTCCAGGGGGCGAGAAGACCCAGTACTTC. Its protein product is CASSLAPGGEKTQYF.

This chain uses TRBV4-1 with TRBJ2-7; 10 bases line up with TRBD1. Germline V lookup: CDR1 MGHRA, CDR2 YSYEKL. The CDR3 sequence is 15 residues long. The ends lost 3 bases at V and 4 bases at J; junction bases unmatched: 6. CDR3 protein: CASSHRTGGAYEQYF. DNA for the CDR3: TGCGCCAGCAGCCACCGGACAGGGGGAGCGTACGAGCAGTACTTC.

This clonotype was seen many times. The CDR3 coding sequence is TGTGCCAGCAGCTTGCGTCCAGAGGCAGATACGCAGTATTTT. Amino acids: CASSLRPEADTQYF. The chain is built from TRBV5-5 and TRBJ2-3, with no clear D. The CDR3 runs 14 residues. Germline V CDR1 and CDR2: SGHKS, YYEKEE (reference sequence). Trimming left V 1 base short and J 4 bases short, with 10 bases between. Variable domain in full (rest from reference TRBV5-5 and TRBJ2-3): DAGVTQSPTHLIKTRGQQVTLRCSPISGHKSVSWYQQVLGQGPQFIFQYYEKEERGRGNFPDRFSARQFPNYSSELNVNALLLGDSALYLCASSLRPEADTQYFGPGTRLTVL.

The chain employs TRBV10-3 and TRBJ2-1, with 10 bases fitting TRBD1. Germline lookup yields CDR1 ENHRY and CDR2 SYGVKD. There are 19 residues in the CDR3. V lost 11 bases, J lost 5 bases, and 24 bases stayed unmatched. The chain's CDR3 is CALSSPGTGDPFKDNEQFF. DNA for the CDR3: TGTGCCCTCTCAAGTCCCGGGACAGGGGACCCCTTCAAGGACAATGAGCAGTTCTTC.

This clonotype was seen just once. The chain carries TRBV7-6 and TRBJ2-3; 11 nucleotides align to TRBD2. V trimming: 1 base; J trimming: 0 bases; junction bases outside the gene matches: 12. Germline-derived CDR1 and CDR2 are SGHVS and FNYEAQ. This CDR3 spans 20 amino acids. The CDR3 sequence is CASSLGRGLAEWTSTDTQYF. The CDR3 coding sequence is TGTGCCAGCAGCTTAGGAAGGGGACTAGCGGAGTGGACTAGCACAGATACGCAGTATTTT.

This clonotype was seen at least ten times. V and J are TRBV7-9 and TRBJ2-1; 9 nucleotides align to TRBD2. Unmatched junction bases numbered 21, after V lost 5 bases and J lost 7 bases. CDR1 SEHNR and CDR2 FQNEAQ come from the germline V gene (reference sequence). The CDR3 runs 19 residues. The CDR3 bases are TGTGCCAGCAGCCAAACCGCGGGACTAGCTTATTCCCTGCGAAATGAGCAGTTCTTC. Residues: CASSQTAGLAYSLRNEQFF.

The gene calls are TRBV27 and TRBJ2-7; 10 bases match TRBD2. The CDR3 runs 15 residues. Losses at the gene ends were 4 bases for V and 4 bases for J; bases not matched to a gene: 7. CDR1 and CDR2 from the germline V gene are MNHEY and SMNVEV (reference sequence). Here the CDR3 reads CASSWTSGAEYEQYF. The CDR3 coding sequence is TGTGCCAGCAGTTGGACTAGCGGTGCTGAATACGAGCAGTACTTC.

The table lists this clonotype with many counts. The chain couples TRBV29-1 to TRBJ2-2, with 7 bases that match TRBD1. CDR1 is SQVTM, CDR2 ANQGSEA, per germline. The CDR3 runs 13 residues. Unmatched junction bases numbered 6, after V lost 6 bases and J lost 5 bases. This CDR3 is CSVLNRGTGELFF. Written as DNA, the CDR3 is TGCAGCGTGCTTAACAGGGGAACCGGGGAGCTGTTTTTT.

This clonotype was counted between two and nine times. This sequence joins TRBV5-1 and TRBJ2-4; TRBD2 agrees at 10 bases. V shed 4 bases and J 6 bases; nucleotides not matched to a gene: 13. The CDR3 runs 17 residues. Germline lookup yields CDR1 SGHRS and CDR2 YFSETQ. CDR3 region: CASSQREREGLRNIQYF. CDR3 coding DNA: TGCGCCAGCAGCCAACGAGAGCGGGAGGGCCTTAGAAACATTCAGTACTTC. Drawing the rest from reference TRBV5-1 and TRBJ2-4, the complete variable domain is KAGVTQTPRYLIKTRGQQVTLSCSPISGHRSVSWYQQTPGQGLQFLFEYFSETQRNKGNFPGRFSGRQFSNSRSEMNVSTLELGDSALYLCASSQREREGLRNIQYFGAGTRLSVL.

This clonotype was seen a handful of times. V is TRBV27 and J is TRBJ2-3, with D tentatively TRBD2 (5 bases). The germline V gene encodes CDR1 MNHEY and CDR2 SMNVEV (reference sequence). The CDR3 runs 14 residues. The V end was cut by 6 bases, the J end by 1 base, with 11 bases between. CDR3 bases: TGTGCCAGCAGCCTCGGGGTAGGCACAGATACGCAGTATTTT. It codes for CASSLGVGTDTQYF.

The chain links TRBV5-1 to TRBJ2-3, with 10 nucleotides matching TRBD2. Germline V CDR1 and CDR2: SGHRS, YFSETQ. The CDR3 spans 16 residues. Trimming at V came to 4 bases and at J to 5 bases, leaving 10 bases not matched to a gene. The CDR3 region has the DNA TGCGCCAGCAGCATCTATAGCGGGGGGTCACGAGATACGCAGTATTTT. It is translated as CASSIYSGGSRDTQYF.

The chain links TRBV3-1 to TRBJ1-1; D is uncertain. V lost 2 bases and J 1 base, leaving 8 bases between the germline ends. This CDR3 has 14 residues. Germline loops: CDR1 LGHDT, CDR2 YNNKEL (reference sequence). The CDR3 nucleotides are TGTGCCAGCAGCCAAACCGACAAGAACACTGAAGCTTTCTTT. This translates into CASSQTDKNTEAFF.

This clonotype turned up a few times. The rearrangement links TRBV7-9 to TRBJ2-1; the match to TRBD1 covers 7 bases. The CDR3 runs 15 residues. From germline, CDR1 is SEHNR and CDR2 FQNEAQ (reference sequence). V lost 5 bases to trimming and J lost 10 bases; unmatched junction nucleotides: 14. CDR3 amino acids: CASSEGTAGFGEQFF. CDR3 sequence (DNA): TGTGCCAGCAGCGAAGGGACAGCTGGGTTCGGAGAGCAGTTCTTC.

The rearrangement uses TRBV7-9 and TRBJ2-1, with D tentatively TRBD1 or TRBD2 (5 bases each). The CDR3 contains 15 residues. V was clipped by 6 bases and J by 1 base, with 13 bases between them. Germline loops: CDR1 SEHNR, CDR2 FQNEAQ (reference sequence). The CDR3 loop is CASSQGEGSYNEQFF. The CDR3 DNA reads TGTGCCAGCAGTCAGGGAGAGGGTTCCTACAATGAGCAGTTCTTC.

The chain couples TRBV9 to TRBJ2-1, with 7 bases matching TRBD2. The V gene's germline CDR1 is SGDLS and CDR2 YYNGEE. The CDR3 is 14 residues long. Trimming at V came to 4 bases and at J to 3 bases, leaving 4 bases not matched to a gene. CDR3 sequence reads: CASSPRTSYNEQFF. The DNA for the CDR3 is TGTGCCAGCAGCCCCCGGACTAGCTACAATGAGCAGTTCTTC.

A few counts support this clonotype. V gene TRBV6-2 or TRBV6-3 combines with J gene TRBJ2-1; TRBD2 agrees at 11 bases. CDR1 is MNHEY, CDR2 SVGEGT, per germline. V lost 4 bases and J lost 3; bases outside the gene matches: 14. The CDR3 contains 19 residues. The CDR3 loop reads CASSSTSGSSGLLYNEQFF. In DNA, the CDR3 is TGTGCCAGCAGTTCCACTAGCGGGAGTAGTGGGCTCCTCTACAATGAGCAGTTCTTC.

The chain joins TRBV5-1 to TRBJ1-5; tentatively, D is TRBD1 (6 bases). Trimming cost V 4 bases and J 6 bases, with 14 bases left between them. CDR1 and CDR2 (germline): SGHRS, YFSETQ. The CDR3 runs 14 residues. This CDR3 is CASSKDSMIQPQHF. In DNA, the CDR3 is TGCGCCAGCAGCAAGGACAGTATGATTCAGCCCCAGCATTTT.

The rearrangement links TRBV11-3 to TRBJ2-1; D possibly uses TRBD1 or TRBD2 (5 bases each). Germline CDR1 SGHNT, CDR2 YENEEA. Trimming took off 3 bases at V and 6 bases at J, with 15 bases between the two ends. The CDR3 sequence is 15 residues long. DNA of the CDR3: TGTGCCAGCAGCTTTTGGGGGAGCGCCCTCAATGAGCAGTTCTTC. Encoded protein: CASSFWGSALNEQFF.

This clonotype has just a few counts. This chain uses TRBV5-6 with TRBJ1-1, with D tentatively TRBD1 (6 bases). The CDR3 has 15 amino acids. V was cut by 1 base and J by 6 bases, with 16 bases left in between. Looked up from germline, CDR1 is SGHDT and CDR2 is YYEEEE. The CDR3 coding sequence is TGTGCCAGCAGCTTGAACAGGGAGGGTTACGCTGAAGCTTTCTTT. Encoded protein: CASSLNREGYAEAFF.

This clonotype was picked up many times. The chain combines TRBV5-1 with TRBJ2-3; D is ambiguous. V was trimmed by 5 bases and J by 2 bases, leaving 15 bases between them. The CDR3 sequence is 15 residues long. Germline lookup yields CDR1 SGHRS and CDR2 YFSETQ. In DNA, the CDR3 is TGCGCCAGCAGTTTCCCTGGACGGATCACAGATACGCAGTATTTT. Residues: CASSFPGRITDTQYF. Together with reference TRBV5-1 and TRBJ2-3, the CDR3 gives the full variable domain: KAGVTQTPRYLIKTRGQQVTLSCSPISGHRSVSWYQQTPGQGLQFLFEYFSETQRNKGNFPGRFSGRQFSNSRSEMNVSTLELGDSALYLCASSFPGRITDTQYFGPGTRLTVL.

J is TRBJ2-7 and V is TRBV12-3 or TRBV12-4, with no clear D. V shed 7 bases and J shed 2 bases, with 18 bases lying between them. This CDR3 is 15 amino acids long. The CDR3, as DNA: TGTGCCAGCACCCCTGAATACCCACGTACCTACGAGCAGTACTTC. Translation gives CASTPEYPRTYEQYF.